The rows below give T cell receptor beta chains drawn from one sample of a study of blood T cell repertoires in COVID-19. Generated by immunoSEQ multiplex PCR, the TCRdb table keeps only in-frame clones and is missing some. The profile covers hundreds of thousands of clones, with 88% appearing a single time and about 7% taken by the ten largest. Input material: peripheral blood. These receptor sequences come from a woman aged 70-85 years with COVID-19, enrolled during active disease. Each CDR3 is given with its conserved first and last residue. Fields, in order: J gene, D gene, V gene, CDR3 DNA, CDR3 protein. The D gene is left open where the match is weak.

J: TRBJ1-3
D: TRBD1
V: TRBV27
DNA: TGTGCCAGCAGAGCACTCGGGACAGGGGCAAACACCATATATTTT
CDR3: CASRALGTGANTIYF

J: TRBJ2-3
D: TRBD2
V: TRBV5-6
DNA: TGTGCCAGCAGCCCTGGACTAGCGGGGACAACGCAGTATTTT
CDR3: CASSPGLAGTTQYF

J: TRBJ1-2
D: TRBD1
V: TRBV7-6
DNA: TGTGCCAGCAGCTTGGGTCAGGGGGCCTTTGGCTACACCTTC
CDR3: CASSLGQGAFGYTF

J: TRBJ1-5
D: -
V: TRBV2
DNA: TGTGCCAGCAGTGATCTTCTCCTAGATCAGCCCCAGCATTTT
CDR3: CASSDLLLDQPQHF

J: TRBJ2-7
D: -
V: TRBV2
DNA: TGTGCCAGCAGTGGAAGGTCCCAAGTGGCGGGATACGAGCAGTACTTC
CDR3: CASSGRSQVAGYEQYF

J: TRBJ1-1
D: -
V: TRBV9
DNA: TGTGCCAGCAGCGTACAAGGGGGAATGAGCACTGAAGCTTTCTTT
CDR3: CASSVQGGMSTEAFF

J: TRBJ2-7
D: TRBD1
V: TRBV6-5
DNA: TGTGCCAGCAGTTCCACCGGGACAGCCCTATACGAGCAGTACTTC
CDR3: CASSSTGTALYEQYF

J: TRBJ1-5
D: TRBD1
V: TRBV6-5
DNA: TGTGCCAGCAGTTGGAACAGGGGGGGACAGCCCCAGCATTTT
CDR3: CASSWNRGGQPQHF

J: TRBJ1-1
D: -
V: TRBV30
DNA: TGTGCCTGGGCCCCCCAGGGGCCTGAAGCTTTCTTT
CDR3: CAWAPQGPEAFF

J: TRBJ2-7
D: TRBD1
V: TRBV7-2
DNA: TGTGCCAGCAGCTTGGGACAGGGGGGCTACGAGCAGTACTTC
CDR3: CASSLGQGGYEQYF

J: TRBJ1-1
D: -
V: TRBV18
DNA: TGTGCCAGCCAAGAGGGCACTGAAGCTTTCTTT
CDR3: CASQEGTEAFF